This T cell receptor (beta chain) was observed in a study of cytomegalovirus exposure and HLA in healthy donors. Study summary: The 100 to 150 validation repertoires, a later analysis reported, used the same platform as the 600 to 850 repertoires from the first cohort.

Whole-study results and caveats: There were a few CMV-associated chains whose specificity for CMV antigens was confirmed in vitro. According to the study, 180 or so TCR beta chains were cytomegalovirus-associated. Most TCR sequences were rare, but some public TCRs occurred in many donors.

Germline V gene lookup returns CDR1 MNHNS and CDR2 SASEGT. The V gene end was trimmed by 4 bases and the J gene end by 3 bases; junction bases not matched to a gene: 2. This CDR3 comprises 14 residues. The table came from immunoSEQ multiplex PCR; TCRdb's copy has only in-frame clones and leaves some out. The table has tens of thousands of clones, over 90% seen once; the top ten hold 4.5% to 6%. As concerns this clone: Its target is unknown.

The clonotype originates from a young woman in good health and CMV-seronegative. Sequenced: PBMCs. The J gene is TRBJ1-2, the V gene TRBV6-1; 10 bases match TRBD1. As DNA, the CDR3 is TGTGCCAGCAGTGCCGGGACAGGGGACTATGGCTACACCTTC. It codes for CASSAGTGDYGYTF.